One and the same sample provided the 31 T cell receptor beta chains below, sequenced in a study of T cells in Graves' hyperthyroidism and ophthalmopathy. Amplification yielded TCR beta CDR3 regions, with RNA transcripts as the source. Primed by the HTBI set, a first-round RT-PCR was run on the TCR CDR3. TCRdb reanalysed the multiplex PCR reads using MiXCR and keeps one entry per CDR3 protein. Seen here are around 660,000 distinct CDR3 sequences, just under 45% observed once, and the top ten hold about 7%. Sequences were obtained from peripheral blood or thyroid tissue (not recorded which). Receptors were obtained from an adult man with Graves' disease, either hyperthyroidism or ophthalmopathy (not recorded which).

V is TRBV7-9 and J is TRBJ2-7, with 7 bases that match TRBD1. The V and J ends lost 8 bases and 2 bases, in that order; junction bases with no gene match: 12. Germline V gene data show CDR1 as SEHNR and CDR2 as FQNEAQ (reference sequence). The CDR3 runs to 15 residues. The CDR3, as DNA: TGTGCCAGCTCACCACCTACGGACAGGACCTACGAGCAGTACTTC. It codes for CASSPPTDRTYEQYF.

There are many counts of this clonotype. This chain links TRBV10-3 with TRBJ1-1, with D unclear. V was cut by 6 bases and J by 1 base, with 6 bases left in between. Germline lookup yields CDR1 ENHRY and CDR2 SYGVKD. This CDR3 contains 12 residues. CDR3 protein: CAIRDGNTEAFF. For the CDR3, the DNA is TGTGCCATCAGGGACGGGAACACTGAAGCTTTCTTT.

This chain uses TRBV7-9 with TRBJ1-1; 8 bases match TRBD1. The CDR3 extends over 14 amino acids. Trimming at V came to 7 bases and at J to 0 bases, leaving 4 bases not matched to a gene. Germline V CDR1 and CDR2: SEHNR, FQNEAQ (reference sequence). The CDR3 bases are TGTGCCAGCACGTTGACAGGGGTGAACACTGAAGCTTTCTTT. Protein sequence: CASTLTGVNTEAFF.

V gene TRBV11-2 combines with J gene TRBJ1-2; a weak D match, TRBD1 (6 bases). V was cut by 4 bases and J by 6 bases, with 12 bases left in between. Germline assignment: CDR1 SGHAT and CDR2 FQNNGV. The CDR3 is 13 amino acids. The CDR3 DNA follows: TGTGCCAGCAGCTCAGGGGCTCGGGATGGCTACACCTTC. This translates into CASSSGARDGYTF. Drawing the rest from reference TRBV11-2 and TRBJ1-2, the complete variable domain is EAGVAQSPRYKIIEKRQSVAFWCNPISGHATLYWYQQILGQGPKLLIQFQNNGVVDDSQLPKDRFSAERLKGVDSTLKIQPAKLEDSAVYLCASSSGARDGYTFGSGTRLTVV.

The sample holds many counts of this clonotype. The chain has TRBV7-9 and TRBJ1-5; 9 bases match TRBD1. V shed 6 bases and J 0 bases; nucleotides not matched to a gene: 6. There are 16 residues in the CDR3. Germline V gives CDR1 SEHNR, CDR2 FQNEAQ (reference sequence). In DNA, the CDR3 is TGTGCCAGCAGGGCAAGGACAGGGGATAGCAATCAGCCCCAGCATTTT. It codes for CASRARTGDSNQPQHF.

As to this clonotype: A read error may be the cause here, since a much bigger clone is one base away. The CDR3 loop reads CATSDPGQGNHGQYF. DNA of the CDR3: TGTGCCACCAGTGATCCGGGACAGGGGAACCACGGGCAGTACTTC. This sequence joins TRBV24-1 and TRBJ2-7, with 10 bases fitting TRBD1. Germline loops: CDR1 KGHDR, CDR2 SFDVKD. The CDR3 runs 15 residues. Trimming removed 3 bases from V and 9 bases from J; junction bases left unmatched: 10.

This clonotype was picked up a small number of times. The rearrangement joins TRBV29-1 to TRBJ2-6; 11 nucleotides align to TRBD1. CDR3 length: 11 amino acids. CDR1 and CDR2 from the germline V gene are SQVTM and ANQGSEA. Germline trimming cut 5 bases from V and 16 bases from J; bases unmatched to any gene: 4. The CDR3 spells CSVRDRGSLTF. The CDR3 region has the DNA TGCAGCGTTAGGGACAGGGGGTCTCTGACTTTC.

The chain employs TRBV27 and TRBJ1-2; D is uncertain. CDR1 and CDR2 (germline): MNHEY, SMNVEV (reference sequence). V dropped 6 bases and J dropped 0 bases, with 14 bases sitting between them. The CDR3 totals 15 residues. CDR3 bases: TGTGCCAGCAGGGAGTCTGGGATCCCTAACTATGGCTACACCTTC. This translates into CASRESGIPNYGYTF.

This clonotype was recorded at least ten times. This sequence joins TRBV9 and TRBJ1-4; D gene uncertain. The CDR3 totals 15 residues. Trimming shortened V by 0 bases and J by 5 bases, and 11 bases separated the two germline ends. CDR1 and CDR2 (germline): SGDLS, YYNGEE. The CDR3 spells CASSVGPLENEKLFF. The CDR3, as DNA: TGTGCCAGCAGCGTAGGTCCATTGGAGAATGAAAAACTGTTTTTT.

With respect to this clonotype: As the CDR3 is not closed by the conserved phenylalanine or tryptophan, this likely results from a read error. The genes are TRBV6-5 and TRBJ1-5; D unclear. CDR1 and CDR2 (germline): MNHEY, SVGAGI. This CDR3 contains 15 residues. V was cut by 6 bases and J by 0 bases, with 12 bases left in between. CDR3 protein: CASSAGRYSNQPQHS. CDR3 DNA: TGTGCCAGCAGCGCCGGACGGTATAGCAATCAGCCCCAGCATTCT.

This clonotype was observed a handful of times. The chain links TRBV29-1 to TRBJ2-7, with TRBD1 matching 7 bases. Germline loops: CDR1 SQVTM, CDR2 ANQGSEA. The CDR3 has 14 residues. J was trimmed by 3 bases and V by 4 bases; bases with no gene match: 9. CDR3 sequence reads: CSVAGTEVFYEQYF. In DNA, the CDR3 is TGCAGCGTTGCCGGGACAGAAGTCTTCTACGAGCAGTACTTC.

The rearrangement joins TRBV15 to TRBJ2-5; D is perhaps TRBD2 (7 bases). Germline V gene sequence: CDR1 LNHNV, CDR2 YYDKDF (reference sequence). CDR3 length: 16 residues. Trimming stripped 4 bases from V and 1 base from J, with 16 bases between. In nucleotides, the CDR3 is TGTGCCACCAGCATCGAGGGGGGGAGGTTCCAAGAGACCCAGTACTTC. As protein: CATSIEGGRFQETQYF.

This clonotype has only a few counts. V is TRBV7-9 and J is TRBJ1-3, with a possible D match to TRBD1 (5 bases). This CDR3 contains 17 residues. In germline, CDR1 is SEHNR, CDR2 FQNEAQ (reference sequence). Trimming shortened V by 4 bases and J by 0 bases, and 16 bases separated the two germline ends. The CDR3 is CASSSGLARFSGNTIYF. The CDR3 nucleotides read TGTGCCAGCAGCTCGGGACTCGCCAGATTCTCTGGAAACACCATATATTTT.

This rearrangement joins TRBV20-1 to TRBJ2-5; TRBD1 or TRBD2 may be the D gene (5 bases each). The length of the CDR3 is 13 residues. Per germline, CDR1 DFQATT and CDR2 SNEGSKA (reference sequence). The V gene lost 0 bases and the J gene lost 7 bases, with 12 bases spanning the gap. The CDR3 loop is CSARDPWDGTQYF. CDR3 nucleotide sequence: TGCAGTGCTAGAGATCCGTGGGACGGGACCCAGTACTTC.

V and J are TRBV29-1 and TRBJ2-2; TRBD1 agrees at 7 bases. The CDR3 has 13 amino acids. Per the germline V gene, CDR1 is SQVTM and CDR2 is ANQGSEA. CDR3 coding DNA: TGCCACTTGCCGGGACAGTGGACCGGGGAGCTGTTTTTT. Amino acids: CHLPGQWTGELFF.

With respect to this clonotype: At one end the junction does not follow the germline gene, possibly because of a read error. The chain has TRBV10-3 and TRBJ1-1, with D perhaps matching TRBD1 (5 bases). There are 15 residues in the CDR3. Per the germline V gene, CDR1 is ENHRY and CDR2 is SYGVKD. The CDR3 bases are TGTGCCAGCAGTTTGGCCCTGACAGTGAACACTGAAGCTTTCTTT. It encodes CASSLALTVNTEAFF.

The chain links TRBV29-1 to TRBJ1-1; D is possibly TRBD1 (5 bases). The V gene lost 7 bases and the J gene lost 0 bases, with 9 bases spanning the gap. Germline V gene lookup returns CDR1 SQVTM and CDR2 ANQGSEA. The CDR3 has 12 residues. The CDR3 sequence: CSGDGLNTEAFF. The CDR3 DNA follows: TGCAGCGGGGACGGATTGAACACTGAAGCTTTCTTT.

As for this clonotype: A much larger clonotype is one base distant, so this may be a read error. The rearrangement uses TRBV10-3 and TRBJ1-1; D gene unclear. V lost 5 bases and J lost 0, with 7 bases in between. CDR1 is ENHRY and CDR2 is SYGVKD in the germline V gene. The CDR3 extends over 13 amino acids. CDR3: CAISSSVNTEAFF. The CDR3 DNA reads as TGTGCCATCAGTAGTTCGGTGAACACTGAAGCTTTCTTT.

The V and J genes are TRBV12-3 or TRBV12-4 and TRBJ1-4, with 7 bases fitting TRBD1. The CDR3 totals 14 residues. V lost 4 bases, J lost 5 bases, and 4 bases stayed unmatched. CDR3 residues: CASSYGTDNEKLFF. The CDR3 nucleotides are TGTGCCAGCAGTTACGGGACAGACAATGAAAAACTGTTTTTT.

There are a few counts of this clonotype. This CDR3 is CASSFPGRTRETEAFF. The DNA of the CDR3 is TGTGCCAGCAGCTTTCCTGGGCGGACTAGGGAAACTGAAGCTTTCTTT. The chain joins TRBV7-9 to TRBJ1-1, with D uncertain. Trimming took 3 bases from V and 5 from J, leaving 19 bases between them. This CDR3 spans 16 amino acids. Germline V gene sequence: CDR1 SEHNR, CDR2 FQNEAQ (reference sequence).

This clonotype has a count of ten or more. The chain recombines TRBV25-1 with TRBJ1-2, with D unclear. The length of the CDR3 is 13 residues. The germline gives CDR1 MGHDK, CDR2 SYGVNS. Trimming stripped 8 bases from V and 4 bases from J, with 14 bases between. The CDR3 region is CASSNAGGYGYTF. The CDR3 region has the DNA TGTGCCAGCTCCAACGCAGGAGGCTATGGCTACACCTTC.

V and J are TRBV6-5 and TRBJ1-6; 7 bases agree with TRBD1. V lost 5 bases, J lost 8 bases, and 6 bases stayed unmatched. Germline values: CDR1 MNHEY, CDR2 SVGAGI. This CDR3 spans 14 amino acids. For the CDR3, the DNA is TGTGCCAGCAGTCCGGGACAGACTTATTCACCCCTCCACTTT. It translates to CASSPGQTYSPLHF.

Notes on this clonotype: One end of the junction does not line up with germline, which may come from a read error. J is TRBJ2-5 and V is TRBV24-1, with 12 bases identical to TRBD1. Germline V gene lookup returns CDR1 KGHDR and CDR2 SFDVKD. The CDR3 totals 16 residues. The CDR3 protein is CASSYPGQGARETQYF. In DNA, the CDR3 is TGTGCCAGCAGTTATCCGGGACAGGGGGCGAGAGAGACCCAGTACTTC.

This clonotype occurred many times. The rearrangement uses TRBV19 and TRBJ2-2; 8 bases match TRBD2. J lost 1 base, V lost 7 bases, and 2 bases had no gene match. Germline values: CDR1 LNHDA, CDR2 SQIVND (reference sequence). This CDR3 has 14 amino acids. The CDR3 coding sequence is TGTGCCAGTAACGGGAGGGTGAACACCGGGGAGCTGTTTTTT. Its protein product is CASNGRVNTGELFF. Based on the CDR3 plus reference TRBV19 and TRBJ2-2, the full variable domain is DGGITQSPKYLFRKEGQNVTLSCEQNLNHDAMYWYRQDPGQGLRLIYYSQIVNDFQKGDIAEGYSVSREKKESFPLTVTSAQKNPTAFYLCASNGRVNTGELFFGEGSRLTVL.

This clonotype has a handful of counts. The chain is built from TRBV29-1 and TRBJ1-1, with TRBD1 matching over 7 bases. The CDR3 extends over 15 amino acids. V lost 3 bases, J lost 1 base, and 8 bases stayed unmatched. Germline assignment: CDR1 SQVTM and CDR2 ANQGSEA. The CDR3 sequence is CSVEETGPTNTEAFF. CDR3 DNA: TGCAGCGTTGAGGAGACAGGGCCCACGAACACTGAAGCTTTCTTT.

The rearrangement uses TRBV5-1 and TRBJ1-6; possible D gene TRBD1, 6 bases. With 3 bases removed from V and 5 bases from J, the gap between germline ends came to 15 bases. The CDR3 is 16 amino acids. Germline V gives CDR1 SGHRS, CDR2 YFSETQ. Written as DNA, the CDR3 is TGCGCCAGCAGCTCCTCAGGGGCCCTCGATAATTCACCCCTCCACTTT. Protein sequence: CASSSSGALDNSPLHF.

This clonotype was counted between two and nine times. The junction does not match germline at one end; this may be a read error. The V and J genes are TRBV4-1 and TRBJ2-5, with TRBD1 identical over 12 bases. CDR1 is MGHRA, CDR2 YSYEKL, per germline. This CDR3 contains 15 residues. CDR3 sequence: CASSPGDRGRETQYF. The CDR3 DNA sequence: TGTGCCAGCAGTCCCGGGGACAGGGGGCGAGAGACCCAGTACTTC.

About this clonotype itself: One end of the junction does not line up with germline, which may come from a read error. The rearrangement joins TRBV6-5 to TRBJ1-1, with D possibly being TRBD1 (6 bases). Germline V gives CDR1 MNHEY, CDR2 SVGAGI. The CDR3 covers 14 residues. CDR3 loop: CAISYRTANTEAFF. In DNA form, the CDR3 reads TGTGCCATCAGTTACAGGACAGCGAACACTGAAGCTTTCTTT.

V usage is TRBV6-1 and J usage is TRBJ1-1; no clear D. Germline V gives CDR1 MNHNS, CDR2 SASEGT. This CDR3 is built from 13 residues. V lost 8 bases, J lost 1 base, and 11 bases lay in between. The CDR3 coding sequence is TGTGCCAGCCAATTGTGGAAGAACACTGAAGCTTTCTTT. It translates to CASQLWKNTEAFF.

This clonotype was picked up one time. The J gene is TRBJ1-5, the V gene TRBV2; D is perhaps TRBD1 (6 bases). The V gene lost 8 bases and the J gene lost 4 bases, with 18 bases spanning the gap. The CDR3 has 15 residues. Germline V gene lookup returns CDR1 SNHLY and CDR2 FYNNEI. In nucleotides, the CDR3 is TGTGCCAGCGGGCGGGGGGCTGATCCAAATCAGCCCCAGCATTTT. This gives the protein CASGRGADPNQPQHF.

This clonotype was recorded many times. The chain links TRBV7-9 to TRBJ1-1, with D perhaps matching TRBD1 (6 bases). V lost 5 bases and J lost 4, with 14 bases in between. CDR1 and CDR2 (germline): SEHNR, FQNEAQ (reference sequence). The CDR3 runs to 14 residues. The CDR3 reads CASSLSGDGTEAFF. The CDR3 nucleotides are TGTGCCAGCAGCCTGTCAGGGGATGGCACTGAAGCTTTCTTT.